The 8 T cell receptor beta chains reported below all come from one sample, sequenced in a study of blood T cell repertoires in COVID-19. The assay was immunoSEQ multiplex PCR, and TCRdb's table has in-frame clones only and misses some. The sample carries approximately 270,000 clones, 70% to 90% recorded once. The sample was peripheral blood. Receptor source: an elderly man with acute or convalescent COVID-19.

V gene TRBV7-2 combines with J gene TRBJ2-7; D is unresolved. Germline CDR1 is SGHTA and CDR2 is FQGNSA. The length of the CDR3 is 14 residues. V dropped 5 bases and J dropped 0 bases, with 11 bases sitting between them. The CDR3 loop reads CASSPSTGSYEQYF. The CDR3 DNA reads TGTGCCAGCAGCCCATCGACGGGCTCCTACGAGCAGTACTTC.

Notes on this clone: At the DNA level, this CDR3 is encoded by other sequences in the same sample as well. The rearrangement uses TRBV7-9 and TRBJ1-6, with D possibly matching TRBD1 (5 bases). The V gene lost 3 bases and the J gene lost 3 bases, with 12 bases spanning the gap. This CDR3 has 16 amino acids. CDR1 is SEHNR and CDR2 is FQNEAQ in the germline V gene (reference sequence). The CDR3 DNA is TGTGCCAGCAGCTTGGGTCAGGGATTCTATAATTCACCCCTCCACTTT. Translated, it gives CASSLGQGFYNSPLHF.

This clone was seen just once. The chain couples TRBV4-1 to TRBJ2-5; the D gene is possibly TRBD1 (5 bases). Trimming pared 0 bases from V and 4 bases from J, leaving 12 bases between. The length of the CDR3 is 15 residues. Germline lookup yields CDR1 MGHRA and CDR2 YSYEKL. The CDR3 DNA is TGCGCCAGCAGCCAAGACAGGGTCGGAGCAGAGACCCAGTACTTC. Residues: CASSQDRVGAETQYF.

The sample holds a few counts of this clone. This sequence joins TRBV6-5 and TRBJ2-1; 9 positions agree with TRBD2. Germline V gene data show CDR1 as MNHEY and CDR2 as SVGAGI. The trim removed 10 bases at V and 0 bases at J, leaving 7 bases unmatched. The CDR3 runs to 15 residues. CDR3 DNA: TGTGCCACTACTAGCGGGCTACGCTCCTACAATGAGCAGTTCTTC. This encodes CATTSGLRSYNEQFF.

The chain employs TRBV6-2 or TRBV6-3 and TRBJ1-5; tentative D call: TRBD1 (5 bases). V lost 6 bases and J 6 bases, leaving 15 bases between the germline ends. The CDR3 contains 14 residues. Germline loops: CDR1 MNHEY, CDR2 SVGEGT. CDR3 nucleotide sequence: TGTGCCAGCAGCCCGGCTGGGGCAGGTCAGCCCCAGCATTTT. This codes for CASSPAGAGQPQHF.

The count of this clone is one. The V and J genes are TRBV6-2 or TRBV6-3 and TRBJ1-5, with D uncertain. Trimming took off 6 bases at V and 0 bases at J, with 12 bases between the two ends. CDR1 and CDR2 from the germline V gene are MNHEY and SVGEGT. The CDR3 covers 15 residues. The CDR3 here is CASSEHTNSNQPQHF. CDR3 DNA: TGTGCCAGCAGCGAACATACCAATAGCAATCAGCCCCAGCATTTT.

This rearrangement joins TRBV10-3 to TRBJ2-5; D remains ambiguous. V was pared by 3 bases and J by 5 bases, with 7 bases between. This CDR3 contains 12 residues. Germline values: CDR1 ENHRY, CDR2 SYGVKD. The CDR3 sequence: CAISEAFETQYF. The CDR3 DNA follows: TGTGCCATCAGTGAAGCTTTCGAGACCCAGTACTTC.

This clone has a single count. The gene calls are TRBV2 and TRBJ2-5, with TRBD1 as a possible D gene (8 bases). V lost 2 bases and J lost 4, with 11 bases in between. This CDR3 region has 14 residues. The germline CDR1 and CDR2 sequences are SNHLY and FYNNEI. DNA of the CDR3: TGTGCCAGCAGTGAAAACAGGGGGGGAGAGACCCAGTACTTC. Encoded protein: CASSENRGGETQYF.